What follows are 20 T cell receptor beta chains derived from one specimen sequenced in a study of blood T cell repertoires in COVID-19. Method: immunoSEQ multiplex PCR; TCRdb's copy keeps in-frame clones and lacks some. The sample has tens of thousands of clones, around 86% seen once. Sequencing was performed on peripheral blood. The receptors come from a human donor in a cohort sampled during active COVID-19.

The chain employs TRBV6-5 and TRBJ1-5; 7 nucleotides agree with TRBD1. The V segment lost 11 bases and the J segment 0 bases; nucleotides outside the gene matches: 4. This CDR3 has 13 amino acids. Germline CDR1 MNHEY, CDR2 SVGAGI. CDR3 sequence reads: CASGTDSNQPQHF. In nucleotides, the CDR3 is TGTGCCTCCGGGACAGATAGCAATCAGCCCCAGCATTTT.

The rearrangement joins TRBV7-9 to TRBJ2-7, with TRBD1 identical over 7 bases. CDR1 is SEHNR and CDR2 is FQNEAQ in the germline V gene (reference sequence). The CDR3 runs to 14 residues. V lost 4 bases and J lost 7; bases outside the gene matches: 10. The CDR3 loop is CASSSTDRAWEQYF. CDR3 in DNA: TGTGCCAGCAGCTCAACCGACAGGGCTTGGGAGCAGTACTTC.

CDR3 sequence: CASTIGTENQPQHF. CDR3 sequence (DNA): TGTGCCAGCACCATCGGGACAGAGAATCAGCCCCAGCATTTT. V usage is TRBV28 and J usage is TRBJ1-5; 7 positions agree with TRBD1. The CDR3 is 14 amino acids. The germline V gene has CDR1 MDHEN and CDR2 SYDVKM. V lost 7 bases and J lost 4; bases outside the gene matches: 7.

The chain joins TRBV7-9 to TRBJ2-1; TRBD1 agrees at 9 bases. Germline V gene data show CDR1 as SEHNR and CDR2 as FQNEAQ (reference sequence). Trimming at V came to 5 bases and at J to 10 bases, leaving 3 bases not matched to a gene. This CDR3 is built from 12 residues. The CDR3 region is CASSLTGGEQFF. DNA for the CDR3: TGTGCCAGCAGCCTAACAGGGGGCGAGCAGTTCTTC.

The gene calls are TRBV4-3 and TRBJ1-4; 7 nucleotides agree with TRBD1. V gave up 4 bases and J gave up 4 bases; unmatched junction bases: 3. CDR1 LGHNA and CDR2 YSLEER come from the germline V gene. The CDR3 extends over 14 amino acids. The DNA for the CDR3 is TGCGCCAGCAGCCCCAGACAGGGTAATGAAAAACTGTTTTTT. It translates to CASSPRQGNEKLFF.

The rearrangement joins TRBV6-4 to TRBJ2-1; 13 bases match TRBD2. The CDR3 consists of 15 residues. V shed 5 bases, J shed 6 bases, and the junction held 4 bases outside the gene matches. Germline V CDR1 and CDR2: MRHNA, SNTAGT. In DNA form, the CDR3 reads TGTGCCAGCAGTTGGACTAGCGGGAGTGTCAATGAGCAGTTCTTC. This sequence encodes CASSWTSGSVNEQFF.

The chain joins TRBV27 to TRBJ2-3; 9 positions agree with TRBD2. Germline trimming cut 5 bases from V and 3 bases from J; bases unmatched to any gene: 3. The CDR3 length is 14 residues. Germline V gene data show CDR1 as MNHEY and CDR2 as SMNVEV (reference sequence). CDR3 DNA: TGTGCCAGCAGTGTAGCGGGAGCAACAGATACGCAGTATTTT. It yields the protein CASSVAGATDTQYF.

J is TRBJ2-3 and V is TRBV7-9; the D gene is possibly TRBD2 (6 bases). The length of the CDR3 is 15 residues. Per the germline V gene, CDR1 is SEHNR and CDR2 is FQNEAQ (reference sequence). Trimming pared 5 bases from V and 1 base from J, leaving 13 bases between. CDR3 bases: TGTGCCAGCAGCCCCCGGGGGTTACGCACAGATACGCAGTATTTT. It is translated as CASSPRGLRTDTQYF.

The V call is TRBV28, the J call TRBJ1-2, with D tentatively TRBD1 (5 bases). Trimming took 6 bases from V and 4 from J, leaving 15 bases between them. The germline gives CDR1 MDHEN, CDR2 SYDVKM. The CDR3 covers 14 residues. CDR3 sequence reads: CASRGGAPRYGYTF. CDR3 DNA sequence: TGTGCCAGCAGGGGTGGGGCGCCCCGCTATGGCTACACCTTC.

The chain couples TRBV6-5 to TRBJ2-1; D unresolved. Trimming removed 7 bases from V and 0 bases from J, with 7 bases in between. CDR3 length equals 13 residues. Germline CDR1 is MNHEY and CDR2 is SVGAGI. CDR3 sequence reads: CASTPGSYNEQFF. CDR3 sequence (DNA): TGTGCCAGCACGCCGGGCTCCTACAATGAGCAGTTCTTC.

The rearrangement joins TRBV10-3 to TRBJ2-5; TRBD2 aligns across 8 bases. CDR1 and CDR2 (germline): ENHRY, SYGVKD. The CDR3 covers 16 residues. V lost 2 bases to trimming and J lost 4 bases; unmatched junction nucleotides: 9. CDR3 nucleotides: TGTGCCATCAGTGAGGGAGATAGCGGGGTCGGAGAGACCCAGTACTTC. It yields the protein CAISEGDSGVGETQYF.

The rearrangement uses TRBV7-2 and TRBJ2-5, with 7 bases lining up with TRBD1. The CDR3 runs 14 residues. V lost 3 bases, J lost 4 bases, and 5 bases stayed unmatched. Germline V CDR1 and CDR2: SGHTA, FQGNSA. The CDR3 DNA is TGTGCCAGCAGCTTCGACAGGGCGAGAGAGACCCAGTACTTC. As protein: CASSFDRARETQYF.

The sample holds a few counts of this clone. CDR3 loop: CASSHRDSFSYNEQFF. The CDR3 bases are TGTGCCAGCAGCCACCGGGACTCCTTCTCCTACAATGAGCAGTTCTTC. This chain connects TRBV7-9 to TRBJ2-1, with D perhaps matching TRBD2 (6 bases). CDR3 length equals 16 residues. Germline V lookup: CDR1 SEHNR, CDR2 FQNEAQ (reference sequence). The V gene lost 5 bases and the J gene lost 0 bases, with 14 bases spanning the gap.

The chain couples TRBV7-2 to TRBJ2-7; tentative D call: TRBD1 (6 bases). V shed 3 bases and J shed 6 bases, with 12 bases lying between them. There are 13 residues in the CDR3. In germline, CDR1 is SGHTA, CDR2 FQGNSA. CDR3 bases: TGTGCCAGCAGCTTCCTCAGGGGCGCCGAGCAGTACTTC. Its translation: CASSFLRGAEQYF.

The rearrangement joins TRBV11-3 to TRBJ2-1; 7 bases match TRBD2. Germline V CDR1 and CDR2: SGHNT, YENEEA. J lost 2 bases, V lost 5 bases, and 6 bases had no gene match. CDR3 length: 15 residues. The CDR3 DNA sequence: TGTGCCAGCAGCACGGCGGCGGGGGCCTACAATGAGCAGTTCTTC. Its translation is CASSTAAGAYNEQFF.

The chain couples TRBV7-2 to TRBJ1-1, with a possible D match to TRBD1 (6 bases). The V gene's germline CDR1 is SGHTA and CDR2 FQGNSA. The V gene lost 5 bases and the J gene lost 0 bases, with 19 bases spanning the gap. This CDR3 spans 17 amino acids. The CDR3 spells CASSEQDIQGVNTEAFF. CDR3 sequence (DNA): TGTGCCAGCAGCGAACAGGACATACAGGGAGTGAACACTGAAGCTTTCTTT.

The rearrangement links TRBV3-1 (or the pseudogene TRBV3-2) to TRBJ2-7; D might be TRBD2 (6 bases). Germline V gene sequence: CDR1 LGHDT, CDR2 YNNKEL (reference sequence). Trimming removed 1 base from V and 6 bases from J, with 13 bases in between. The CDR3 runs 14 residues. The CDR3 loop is CASSQGGVSAEQYF. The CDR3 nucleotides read TGTGCCAGCAGCCAAGGGGGGGTGAGCGCCGAGCAGTACTTC.

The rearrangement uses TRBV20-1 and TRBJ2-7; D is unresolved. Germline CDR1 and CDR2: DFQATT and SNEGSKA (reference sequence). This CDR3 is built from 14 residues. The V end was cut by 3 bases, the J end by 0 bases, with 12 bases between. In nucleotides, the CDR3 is TGCAGTGCTAGTAGTCAGGCGCACTCCTACGAGCAGTACTTC. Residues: CSASSQAHSYEQYF.

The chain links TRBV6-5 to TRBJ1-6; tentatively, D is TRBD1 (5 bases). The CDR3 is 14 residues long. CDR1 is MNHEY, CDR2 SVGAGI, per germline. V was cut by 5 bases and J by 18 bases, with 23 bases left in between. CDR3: CASSKALGLPITHF. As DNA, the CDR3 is TGTGCCAGCAGTAAGGCCTTGGGACTCCCTATTACCCACTTT.

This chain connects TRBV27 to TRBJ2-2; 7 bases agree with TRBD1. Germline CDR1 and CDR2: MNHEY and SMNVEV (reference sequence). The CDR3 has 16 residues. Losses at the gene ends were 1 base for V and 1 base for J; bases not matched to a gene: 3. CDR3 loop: CASSLLWTGNTGELFF. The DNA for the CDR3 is TGTGCCAGCAGTTTATTATGGACAGGGAACACCGGGGAGCTGTTTTTT.